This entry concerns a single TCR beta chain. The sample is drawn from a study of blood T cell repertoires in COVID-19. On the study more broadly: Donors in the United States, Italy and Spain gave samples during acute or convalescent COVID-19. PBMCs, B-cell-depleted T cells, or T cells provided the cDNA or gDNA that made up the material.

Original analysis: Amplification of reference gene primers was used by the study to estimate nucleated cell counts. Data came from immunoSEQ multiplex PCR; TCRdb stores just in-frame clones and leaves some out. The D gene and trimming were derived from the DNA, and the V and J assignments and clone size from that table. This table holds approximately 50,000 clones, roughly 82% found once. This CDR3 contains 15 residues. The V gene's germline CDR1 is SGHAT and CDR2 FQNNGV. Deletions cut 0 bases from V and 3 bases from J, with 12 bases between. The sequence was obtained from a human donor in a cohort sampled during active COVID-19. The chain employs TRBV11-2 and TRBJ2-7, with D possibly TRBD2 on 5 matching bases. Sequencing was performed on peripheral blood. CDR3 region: CASSLEGSPFYEQYF. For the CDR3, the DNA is TGTGCCAGCAGCTTAGAAGGGAGCCCCTTCTACGAGCAGTACTTC.